The TCR beta chain under discussion was sequenced for a study of memory CD4+ T cells and cytomegalovirus serostatus. On the study more broadly: Donors were healthy Belgian adults, 8 to 10 CMV seropositive and approximately 25 seronegative.

This CDR3 has 18 amino acids. J gave up 3 bases and V 1 base, and 11 bases lay outside the gene matches. From germline, CDR1 is SGHTA and CDR2 FQGNSA. Single viable CD3+CD4+CD8-CD45RO+ cells were sorted as the memory CD4+ T cells. CD4+ T cells were isolated by positive magnetic selection. The authors' processing: After removing out-of-frame reads, 2 million to 2.5 million distinct TCRbeta sequences remained. The method was immunoSEQ multiplex PCR; TCRdb's version includes in-frame clones alone and lacks a portion of them. The V and J calls and clone size were taken over from that table, and D and trimming were inferred from the DNA. Here the sample spans 30,000 to 40,000 clones, about three quarters being singletons.

The rearrangement joins TRBV7-2 to TRBJ1-3, with 8 bases that match TRBD1. The material sequenced was memory CD4+ T cells from blood. This sequence was found in an adult in good health and CMV-seronegative. Some clones in this sample may be carry-over from other donors' samples. The CDR3 sequence: CASSLGSILDRGGNTIYF. CDR3 bases: TGTGCCAGCAGCTTAGGGTCAATTCTAGACAGGGGTGGAAACACCATATATTTT.